This record covers a single T cell receptor beta chain. The data were obtained in a study of blood T cell repertoires in COVID-19. Study-level background: Specimens from acute and convalescent COVID-19 originated in the United States, Italy and Spain. In each case, the material was cDNA or gDNA derived from T cells, B-cell-depleted T cells, or PBMCs.

Clones were read by immunoSEQ multiplex PCR, and TCRdb kept only the in-frame ones, dropping some. The repertoire holds a few hundred thousand clones, with approximately 90% as singletons. The CDR3 consists of 14 residues. The ends lost 5 bases at V and 4 bases at J; junction bases unmatched: 5. Germline-derived CDR1 and CDR2 are MNHEY and SMNVEV (reference sequence). The sample consisted of peripheral blood. This rearrangement joins TRBV27 to TRBJ1-1; 9 bases are a match to TRBD1. This receptor was obtained from a woman aged 30 to 39 with active or convalescent COVID-19. CDR3 residues: CASSPQTGGTEAFF. The CDR3 coding sequence is TGTGCCAGCAGTCCGCAGACAGGGGGCACTGAAGCTTTCTTT.